The clone carrying this T cell receptor beta chain was recorded many times. The antigen remains undetermined. The ends were cut back, 2 bases at V and 0 bases at J, with 11 bases in the middle. Germline-derived CDR1 and CDR2 are MDHEN and SYDVKM. The CDR3 is 16 amino acids. Each patient was aged 18 to 65 and had newly diagnosed hyperthyroidism of under 2 months' duration. The PBMCs studied were ones that came from 8.5 to 10 ml fresh peripheral blood. There were TCR beta CDR3 regions amplified from RNA transcripts. Carried out on the TCR CDR3, a first-round RT-PCR used the HTBI primer set. MiXCR, run by TCRdb on the multiplex PCR reads, gives a single entry per CDR3 protein. The table records some 740,000 distinct CDR3 sequences, 12% to 15% of them present only once. The data derive from a study of T cells in Graves' hyperthyroidism and ophthalmopathy. At the level of the study: Peripheral blood was obtained at initial diagnosis, preceding any treatment.

Broader study findings: Separating ophthalmopathy from stable hyperthyroidism was achieved by a 13 V-J model.

The rearrangement links TRBV28 to TRBJ2-1; D remains unclear. Sequences were obtained from blood. The clonotype comes from a young woman with Graves' hyperthyroidism. The CDR3 loop reads CASSLGNGFSYNEQFF. CDR3 nucleotides: TGTGCCAGCAGTTTAGGGAACGGGTTCTCCTACAATGAGCAGTTCTTC.